Each of the 25 T cell receptor beta chains below was sequenced from the same sample in a study of blood T cell repertoires in COVID-19. The method was immunoSEQ multiplex PCR; TCRdb's version includes in-frame clones alone and lacks a portion of them. Among about 240,000 clones, approximately 90% were seen once, and the ten largest hold 7.2%. The sequenced sample was peripheral blood. The receptors here all came from a man between 60 and 75 years old who had recovered from COVID-19.

This chain joins TRBV5-1 and TRBJ2-1, with 7 positions matching TRBD1. The CDR3 sequence is 15 residues long. With V trimmed by 0 bases and J by 4 bases, 4 bases remained unmatched. Germline V gives CDR1 SGHRS, CDR2 YFSETQ. CDR3 DNA: TGCGCCAGCAGCTTGGGACCGGGACAGTACAATGAGCAGTTCTTC. Its translation is CASSLGPGQYNEQFF.

V gene TRBV15 combines with J gene TRBJ2-3, with 10 bases that match TRBD2. V trimming: 4 bases; J trimming: 5 bases; junction bases outside the gene matches: 6. Germline loops: CDR1 LNHNV, CDR2 YYDKDF (reference sequence). This CDR3 has 15 amino acids. This CDR3 reads CATSKRGGLGDTQYF. Written as DNA, the CDR3 is TGTGCCACCAGCAAGCGGGGGGGCCTAGGAGATACGCAGTATTTT.

The chain employs TRBV5-1 and TRBJ2-4; perhaps TRBD2 as D (5 bases). V lost 0 bases and J lost 4, with 11 bases in between. CDR1 is SGHRS and CDR2 is YFSETQ in the germline V gene. The CDR3 covers 15 residues. DNA of the CDR3: TGCGCCAGCAGCTTGGAGGCTAGCACTAAAAACATTCAGTACTTC. Translated: CASSLEASTKNIQYF.

This clone was detected only a few times. Other DNA sequences in this specimen translate into the identical CDR3. The CDR3 nucleotides read TGTGCCAGCAGTCAACAGAGGAACACTGAAGCTTTCTTT. Its translation is CASSQQRNTEAFF. This chain connects TRBV7-2 to TRBJ1-1; unclear D gene. Looked up from germline, CDR1 is SGHTA and CDR2 is FQGNSA. The CDR3 has 13 amino acids. Trimming cost V 6 bases and J 1 base, with 9 bases left between them.

CDR3 sequence: CASTKGQITDTQYF. CDR3 nucleotides: TGTGCCAGCACCAAGGGACAGATTACAGATACGCAGTATTTT. V and J are TRBV3-1 (or the pseudogene TRBV3-2) and TRBJ2-3; 7 nucleotides agree with TRBD1. V trimming: 7 bases; J trimming: 3 bases; junction bases outside the gene matches: 7. The CDR3 totals 14 residues. Germline CDR1 and CDR2: LGHDT and YNNKEL (reference sequence).

In this sample, this clone turned up a few times. The chain has TRBV6-5 and TRBJ2-1, with D tentatively TRBD1 (8 bases). Germline CDR1 MNHEY, CDR2 SVGAGI. With 4 bases removed from V and 7 bases from J, the gap between germline ends came to 20 bases. This CDR3 region has 16 residues. The CDR3 protein is CASSSGQGGGLNEQFF. The CDR3 region has the DNA TGTGCCAGCAGTTCAGGACAGGGAGGGGGACTTAATGAGCAGTTCTTC.

The chain carries TRBV3-1 (or the pseudogene TRBV3-2) and TRBJ1-1; a weak D match, TRBD1 (5 bases). V was pared by 4 bases and J by 4 bases, with 13 bases between. Per the germline V gene, CDR1 is LGHDT and CDR2 is YNNKEL (reference sequence). This CDR3 is built from 14 residues. The CDR3 bases are TGTGCCAGCAGCCGGGGGGGAGTGGGCACTGAAGCTTTCTTT. It encodes CASSRGGVGTEAFF.

The rearrangement links TRBV2 to TRBJ1-5; a possible D gene is TRBD1 (6 bases). Trimming removed 7 bases at V and 4 bases at J, with 14 bases between. The germline V gene has CDR1 SNHLY and CDR2 FYNNEI. The CDR3 is 14 residues long. The CDR3 DNA reads TGTGCCAGCAATCAGGGGAACGTGAATCAGCCCCAGCATTTT. It yields the protein CASNQGNVNQPQHF.

With respect to this clone: Other DNA sequences within the sample encode an identical CDR3. V is TRBV9 and J is TRBJ2-3; D uncertain. Trimming left V 0 bases short and J 4 bases short, with 6 bases between. The CDR3 loop spans 13 amino acids. Germline V lookup: CDR1 SGDLS, CDR2 YYNGEE. The CDR3 coding sequence is TGTGCCAGCAGCGTAGGTCCCGCAGATACGCAGTATTTT. Translating it yields CASSVGPADTQYF.

This clone was seen a few times. The rearrangement uses TRBV12-5 and TRBJ2-7; D perhaps matches TRBD2 (6 bases). Germline V gene data show CDR1 as LGHNT and CDR2 as FRNRAP. CDR3 size: 14 residues. V was cut by 0 bases and J by 12 bases, with 18 bases left in between. This CDR3 reads CASGLVRGFSWLYF. As DNA, the CDR3 is TGTGCTAGTGGTTTGGTACGGGGGTTTTCGTGGCTGTACTTC.

The chain has TRBV5-1 and TRBJ1-1; D gene ambiguous. Germline assignment: CDR1 SGHRS and CDR2 YFSETQ. The germline V and J ends were trimmed by 4 bases and 0 bases, with 7 bases remaining between them. The CDR3 is made up of 13 amino acids. In DNA, the CDR3 is TGCGCCAGCAGCCTTCTCCTGAACACTGAAGCTTTCTTT. This codes for CASSLLLNTEAFF. Using reference TRBV5-1 and TRBJ1-1 for the parts outside the CDR3, the full variable domain is KAGVTQTPRYLIKTRGQQVTLSCSPISGHRSVSWYQQTPGQGLQFLFEYFSETQRNKGNFPGRFSGRQFSNSRSEMNVSTLELGDSALYLCASSLLLNTEAFFGQGTRLTVV.

V and J are TRBV23-1 and TRBJ2-7; 7 nucleotides match TRBD2. TRBV23-1 is an open reading frame whose function is uncertain. This CDR3 has 16 amino acids. The J segment lost 10 bases and the V segment lost 0 bases, leaving 15 bases of the junction unmatched. CDR3 sequence reads: CASSQSPSSGPYGQYV. CDR3 in DNA: TGCGCCAGCAGTCAATCCCCCTCTAGCGGACCCTACGGCCAGTACGTC.

The chain is built from TRBV11-2 and TRBJ1-1; the match to TRBD1 covers 7 bases. The CDR3 has 15 amino acids. Germline V gives CDR1 SGHAT, CDR2 FQNNGV. After removal of 2 bases from V and 5 bases from J, the junction contained 8 bases not matched to a gene. DNA for the CDR3: TGTGCCAGCAGCTTATCCGCTCAACAGGGGACTGAAGCTTTCTTT. It translates to CASSLSAQQGTEAFF. Full variable domain (outside the CDR3, taken from reference TRBV11-2 and TRBJ1-1): EAGVAQSPRYKIIEKRQSVAFWCNPISGHATLYWYQQILGQGPKLLIQFQNNGVVDDSQLPKDRFSAERLKGVDSTLKIQPAKLEDSAVYLCASSLSAQQGTEAFFGQGTRLTVV.

V and J are TRBV7-6 and TRBJ1-3; unclear D gene. Germline V lookup: CDR1 SGHVS, CDR2 FNYEAQ. This CDR3 has 15 residues. Trimming left V 5 bases short and J 4 bases short, with 15 bases between. DNA of the CDR3: TGTGCCAGCAGCCCCGGGAGAGGGCCAGGAAACACCATATATTTT. Amino acid sequence: CASSPGRGPGNTIYF. The full variable domain, its missing parts supplied by reference TRBV7-6 and TRBJ1-3, is GAGVSQSPRYKVTKRGQDVALRCDPISGHVSLYWYRQALGQGPEFLTYFNYEAQQDKSGLPNDRFSAERPEGSISTLTIQRTEQRDSAMYRCASSPGRGPGNTIYFGEGSWLTVV.

The CDR3 coding sequence is TGTGCCAGCGGGGCTCTTAGGGTTCCCTACGAGCAGTACTTC. Its translation is CASGALRVPYEQYF. The chain joins TRBV28 to TRBJ2-7, with a tentative D call TRBD1 (5 bases). Germline assignment: CDR1 MDHEN and CDR2 SYDVKM. Trimming removed 8 bases at V and 2 bases at J, with 16 bases between. The CDR3 is 14 amino acids.

The chain uses TRBV20-1 and TRBJ2-7, with TRBD2 identical over 9 bases. The CDR3 is 14 residues long. Germline trimming cut 3 bases from V and 2 bases from J; bases unmatched to any gene: 5. Germline V gene sequence: CDR1 DFQATT, CDR2 SNEGSKA (reference sequence). CDR3 region: CSASAGGGAYEQYF. CDR3 DNA sequence: TGCAGTGCTAGTGCGGGCGGGGGGGCCTACGAGCAGTACTTC.

V and J are TRBV7-9 and TRBJ2-1; tentatively, D is TRBD2 (6 bases). Looked up from germline, CDR1 is SEHNR and CDR2 is FQNEAQ (reference sequence). V lost 3 bases and J 5 bases, leaving 20 bases between the germline ends. CDR3 length equals 17 residues. CDR3 in DNA: TGTGCCAGCAGCTTTTTCGTTTCGCGGGACTTAAACAATGAGCAGTTCTTC. Amino acid sequence: CASSFFVSRDLNNEQFF.

This chain links TRBV11-2 with TRBJ1-4, with 7 bases lining up with TRBD1. Germline-derived CDR1 and CDR2 are SGHAT and FQNNGV. This CDR3 spans 15 amino acids. The J segment lost 6 bases and the V segment lost 4 bases, leaving 8 bases of the junction unmatched. The CDR3 here is CASSSQGVVDEKLFF. The DNA of the CDR3 is TGTGCCAGCAGCTCCCAGGGGGTTGTGGATGAAAAACTGTTTTTT. The whole variable domain, remainder taken from reference TRBV11-2 and TRBJ1-4, is EAGVAQSPRYKIIEKRQSVAFWCNPISGHATLYWYQQILGQGPKLLIQFQNNGVVDDSQLPKDRFSAERLKGVDSTLKIQPAKLEDSAVYLCASSSQGVVDEKLFFGSGTQLSVL.

Of note for this clone: One end of the junction fails to match germline, which may point to a read error. V usage is TRBV6-1 and J usage is TRBJ1-5, with 10 bases aligning to TRBD1. Germline V lookup: CDR1 MNHNS, CDR2 SASEGT. The CDR3 is 13 residues long. The CDR3 nucleotides read TGTGCCAGCAGTGAGGGTCTTAGACAGGGGGCTTTTTTT. Amino acids: CASSEGLRQGAFF.

The rearrangement uses TRBV10-2 and TRBJ2-7; 12 bases are a match to TRBD1. Germline V gene lookup returns CDR1 WSHSY and CDR2 SAAADI. The CDR3 runs 14 residues. Trimming took 6 bases from V and 2 from J; bases not matched to a gene: 2. The CDR3 spells CASRRDRGPYEQYF. CDR3 sequence (DNA): TGCGCCAGCAGACGGGACAGGGGGCCCTACGAGCAGTACTTC.

The chain couples TRBV18 to TRBJ2-2; 9 positions agree with TRBD1. Unmatched junction bases numbered 6, after V lost 4 bases and J lost 6 bases. The CDR3 has 15 amino acids. Germline values: CDR1 KGHSH, CDR2 LQKENI. The DNA of the CDR3 is TGTGCCAGCTCACACCGGGACAGGGCGTCCGGGGAGCTGTTTTTT. Translation: CASSHRDRASGELFF.

V and J are TRBV5-4 and TRBJ2-7; 7 nucleotides align to TRBD2. The CDR3 spans 15 residues. Germline-derived CDR1 and CDR2 are SGHNT and YYREEE (reference sequence). Trimming took 6 bases from V and 0 from J; bases not matched to a gene: 9. Written as DNA, the CDR3 is TGTGCCAGCACGGACGGGGGGAGGAGCTCCTACGAGCAGTACTTC. This codes for CASTDGGRSSYEQYF.

The chain joins TRBV5-1 to TRBJ2-3, with D perhaps TRBD2 (5 bases). The germline V gene has CDR1 SGHRS and CDR2 YFSETQ. Trimming stripped 3 bases from V and 9 bases from J, with 14 bases between. CDR3 length: 13 amino acids. The CDR3 spells CASSSEGSGTQYF. The CDR3, as DNA: TGCGCCAGCAGCTCAGAGGGATCTGGCACGCAGTATTTT.

The J gene is TRBJ2-3, the V gene TRBV19; 11 nucleotides line up with TRBD2. The CDR3 sequence is 17 residues long. Germline V lookup: CDR1 LNHDA, CDR2 SQIVND (reference sequence). V lost 3 bases and J lost 4; bases outside the gene matches: 9. The CDR3, as DNA: TGTGCCAGTAGTATCCTCAATAGCGGGGGGGCCTCAGATACGCAGTATTTT. Its translation is CASSILNSGGASDTQYF.

The gene calls are TRBV30 and TRBJ1-2; maybe TRBD1 (6 bases). In germline, CDR1 is GTSNPN, CDR2 SVGIG (reference sequence). The CDR3 covers 16 residues. The V end was cut by 0 bases, the J end by 7 bases, with 21 bases between. CDR3 in amino acids: CAWSVRSAGARGGYTF. The CDR3 coding sequence is TGTGCCTGGAGTGTACGATCGGCAGGGGCTAGGGGTGGCTACACCTTC.